The rows below give T cell receptor beta chains drawn from one sample of a study of blood T cell repertoires in COVID-19. The method was immunoSEQ multiplex PCR; TCRdb's version includes in-frame clones alone and lacks a portion of them. Of about 52,000 clones in the sample, approximately 80% were seen once. The sequencing sample was made of peripheral blood. These receptors were taken from a man aged 65 to 85 with active COVID-19. Both conserved end residues are part of each CDR3. A D gene is named only where the DNA matches it firmly. Some rows have no size entry. The others give once, few or many, or a class for an expanded clone.

V	size	J	D	length	DNA	CDR3
TRBV2	once	TRBJ1-1	NA	11	TGTGCCAGCAGTGATTATACAGAAGCTTTCTTT	CASSDYTEAFF
TRBV15	NA	TRBJ2-2	TRBD1	16	TGTGCCACCAGCAGAGATCACAGGGGGCCAACCGGGGAGCTGTTTTTT	CATSRDHRGPTGELFF
TRBV5-1	NA	TRBJ2-7	NA	14	TGCGCCAGCAGCTTCCGGGGTTTGTCCTACGAGCAGTACTTC	CASSFRGLSYEQYF
TRBV10-3	once	TRBJ2-1	TRBD1	16	TGTGCCACAAAGGGGCGACAGGGGGCTGCCTACAATGAGCAGTTCTTC	CATKGRQGAAYNEQFF
TRBV5-1	NA	TRBJ1-1	NA	16	TGCGCCAGCAGCTTAACCGGGACATCGCTTTACACTGAAGCTTTCTTT	CASSLTGTSLYTEAFF
TRBV11-2	NA	TRBJ2-3	NA	12	TGTGCCAGCAGCCCGGGGGTAGATACGCAGTATTTT	CASSPGVDTQYF
TRBV5-4	few	TRBJ2-3	TRBD1	15	TGTGCCAGCAGCTTGACAGGGGGAAGGACAGATACGCAGTATTTT	CASSLTGGRTDTQYF
TRBV7-2	NA	TRBJ1-4	NA	14	TGTGCCAGCCGCCCCGGGGTCCCTAATGAAAAACTGTTTTTT	CASRPGVPNEKLFF
TRBV6-5	NA	TRBJ1-1	NA	16	TGTGCCAGCAGTTACTCTGGCGGACTTCTGAACACTGAAGCTTTCTTT	CASSYSGGLLNTEAFF
TRBV2	NA	TRBJ2-1	NA	13	TGTGCCAGCATCCCGACTAGGTGGAATGAGCAGTTCTTC	CASIPTRWNEQFF
TRBV4-1	few	TRBJ1-5	NA	16	TGCGCCAGCAGCCCCCTTCAGGGAGGAGGCAATCAGCCCCAGCATTTT	CASSPLQGGGNQPQHF
TRBV5-1	NA	TRBJ1-4	TRBD1	16	TGCGCCAGCAGCCCCGGGACAGGGGGGGCTAATGAAAAACTGTTTTTT	CASSPGTGGANEKLFF
TRBV19	NA	TRBJ1-4	NA	14	TGTGCCAGTAAGGTCGGGACTCTTAATGAAAAACTGTTTTTT	CASKVGTLNEKLFF
TRBV4-1	NA	TRBJ1-6	NA	13	TGCGCCAGCAGCAAAAGATTAGATTCACCCCTCCACTTT	CASSKRLDSPLHF
TRBV9	NA	TRBJ1-4	TRBD1	15	TGTGCCAGCAGCCCCCGAAACAGGGGGGACGAAAAACTGTTTTTT	CASSPRNRGDEKLFF